What follows are 26 T cell receptor beta chains derived from one specimen sequenced in a study of T cells in localized non-small cell lung cancer. The table came from immunoSEQ multiplex PCR; TCRdb's copy has only in-frame clones and leaves some out. This sample has around 130,000 clones, with 70% to 90% found just once. This specimen was peripheral blood, taken before any cancer treatment. These receptors all stem from a female donor at least 60 years old with stage I lung adenocarcinoma.

V is TRBV7-9 and J is TRBJ1-1; TRBD1 might be the D (5 bases). V was pared by 5 bases and J by 3 bases, with 10 bases between. The CDR3 consists of 13 residues. Looked up from germline, CDR1 is SEHNR and CDR2 is FQNEAQ (reference sequence). The CDR3 here is CASSPPGDTEAFF. CDR3 nucleotide sequence: TGTGCCAGCAGCCCCCCGGGGGACACTGAAGCTTTCTTT.

The chain joins TRBV10-3 to TRBJ2-3; TRBD2 aligns across 11 bases. J lost 2 bases, V lost 7 bases, and 2 bases had no gene match. CDR1 is ENHRY, CDR2 SYGVKD, per germline. CDR3 length equals 14 residues. The CDR3 sequence is CAIKTSGNTDTQYF. CDR3 nucleotides: TGTGCCATCAAGACTAGCGGGAACACAGATACGCAGTATTTT.

The V call is TRBV5-1, the J call TRBJ1-1; possible D gene TRBD1, 5 bases. The CDR3 contains 15 residues. The V end was cut by 3 bases, the J end by 0 bases, with 12 bases between. Per germline, CDR1 SGHRS and CDR2 YFSETQ. CDR3 protein: CASSSSRGVNTEAFF. CDR3 nucleotides: TGCGCCAGCAGCTCGTCACGAGGGGTGAACACTGAAGCTTTCTTT.

This clone was found many times. The chain carries TRBV5-6 and TRBJ1-2; no reliable D call. Germline V gives CDR1 SGHDT, CDR2 YYEEEE. V was pared by 4 bases and J by 7 bases, with 14 bases between. This CDR3 spans 13 amino acids. Here the CDR3 reads CASSTYSRPGYTF. The CDR3 DNA sequence: TGTGCCAGCAGCACCTACAGCCGTCCTGGCTACACCTTC.

DNA for the CDR3: TGTGCCACCTCCGTCGGGACGGCGTATGGCTACACCTTC. It is translated as CATSVGTAYGYTF. The chain couples TRBV25-1 to TRBJ1-2; D may be TRBD1 (5 bases). V was pared by 10 bases and J by 5 bases, with 17 bases between. This CDR3 has 13 residues. The germline gives CDR1 MGHDK, CDR2 SYGVNS.

V gene TRBV5-6 combines with J gene TRBJ2-3; D ambiguous. The CDR3 is 16 residues long. Trimming removed 0 bases at V and 1 base at J, with 12 bases between. CDR1 is SGHDT and CDR2 is YYEEEE in the germline V gene. The CDR3 bases are TGTGCCAGCAGCTTGGGCCTAACCGTTGGCACAGATACGCAGTATTTT. Encoded protein: CASSLGLTVGTDTQYF. The full variable domain, with the rest looked up from reference TRBV5-6 and TRBJ2-3, is DAGVTQSPTHLIKTRGQQVTLRCSPKSGHDTVSWYQQALGQGPQFIFQYYEEEERQRGNFPDRFSGHQFPNYSSELNVNALLLGDSALYLCASSLGLTVGTDTQYFGPGTRLTVL.

The chain recombines TRBV7-2 with TRBJ2-1, with 9 bases identical to TRBD2. CDR1 is SGHTA, CDR2 FQGNSA, per germline. J gave up 7 bases and V 4 bases, and 8 bases lay outside the gene matches. This CDR3 has 15 amino acids. The CDR3: CASSYSGLATNEQFF. The CDR3 coding sequence is TGTGCCAGCAGCTATTCGGGACTAGCCACAAATGAGCAGTTCTTC.

V is TRBV6-4 and J is TRBJ2-3, with D perhaps TRBD1 (6 bases). The length of the CDR3 is 14 residues. Germline V gene data show CDR1 as MRHNA and CDR2 as SNTAGT. V lost 3 bases and J 4 bases, leaving 11 bases between the germline ends. CDR3 coding DNA: TGTGCCAGCAGTGAAGGACAGAGTTCAGATACGCAGTATTTT. It encodes CASSEGQSSDTQYF.

The rearrangement links TRBV5-4 to TRBJ2-5; a possible D gene is TRBD2 (5 bases). The ends were cut back, 5 bases at V and 2 bases at J, with 19 bases in the middle. The CDR3 contains 16 residues. CDR1 is SGHNT, CDR2 YYREEE, per germline (reference sequence). The CDR3 sequence is CASRIGTASGQETQYF. The CDR3, as DNA: TGTGCCAGCAGGATCGGTACGGCCTCGGGGCAAGAGACCCAGTACTTC.

The genes are TRBV9 and TRBJ2-7; 15 bases agree with TRBD2. Trimming at V came to 4 bases and at J to 3 bases, leaving 11 bases not matched to a gene. Germline assignment: CDR1 SGDLS and CDR2 YYNGEE. The CDR3 extends over 18 amino acids. CDR3 residues: CASSSGTSGRRRGYEQYF. The CDR3 nucleotides read TGTGCCAGCAGCTCCGGGACTAGCGGGAGGAGAAGGGGCTACGAGCAGTACTTC.

This clone was seen once. The CDR3 spells CASSPAGLAVTGELFF. CDR3 DNA: TGTGCCAGCAGCCCGGCGGGACTAGCGGTCACCGGGGAGCTGTTTTTT. The chain combines TRBV11-3 with TRBJ2-2, with TRBD2 matching over 11 bases. The CDR3 sequence is 16 residues long. With V trimmed by 5 bases and J by 4 bases, 6 bases remained unmatched. CDR1 is SGHNT, CDR2 YENEEA, per germline.

A word on this clone: At one end the junction does not follow the germline gene, possibly because of a read error. The chain employs TRBV7-7 and TRBJ2-1; 12 bases agree with TRBD2. The V gene's germline CDR1 is SSHAT and CDR2 FNYEAQ (reference sequence). This CDR3 contains 17 residues. CDR3 amino acids: CASSSGRTATSGRLLFF. The CDR3 DNA sequence: TGTGCTAGCAGCTCGGGGAGAACCGCGACTAGCGGGAGACTCTTGTTCTTC. Full variable domain (outside the CDR3, taken from reference TRBV7-7 and TRBJ2-1): GAGVSQSPRYKVTKRGQDVTLRCDPISSHATLYWYQQALGQGPEFLTYFNYEAQPDKSGLPSDRFSAERPEGSISTLTIQRTEQRDSAMYRCASSSGRTATSGRLLFFGPGTRLTVL.

This clone was recorded only once. The chain joins TRBV6-1 to TRBJ2-7, with 13 bases aligning to TRBD2. Trimming cost V 6 bases and J 10 bases; bases outside gene matches: 9. There are 14 residues in the CDR3. Germline lookup yields CDR1 MNHNS and CDR2 SASEGT. CDR3 nucleotides: TGTGCCAGCAGCCATACTAGCGGGAGGGGGGATCAGTACTTC. Its translation is CASSHTSGRGDQYF.

Written as DNA, the CDR3 is TGTGCCAGCAGTTTAGGCGGGACAGGGGGTGAAAAACTGTTTTTT. It translates to CASSLGGTGGEKLFF. J is TRBJ1-4 and V is TRBV28; TRBD1 agrees at 11 bases. With 2 bases clipped from V and 7 bases from J, the junction kept 3 bases outside the gene matches. The CDR3 is 15 residues long. Germline CDR1 and CDR2: MDHEN and SYDVKM.

The chain is built from TRBV27 and TRBJ1-2, with D possibly matching TRBD1 (5 bases). CDR3 length: 20 residues. Deletions cut 6 bases from V and 5 bases from J, with 34 bases between. Germline CDR1 reads MNHEY; CDR2 reads SMNVEV (reference sequence). CDR3 in amino acids: CASRPGIQTFGTPKLYGYTF. The DNA of the CDR3 is TGTGCCAGCAGGCCTGGAATCCAAACCTTCGGGACGCCGAAACTATATGGCTACACCTTC.

The rearrangement uses TRBV7-3 and TRBJ1-1; 7 bases are a match to TRBD1. Germline assignment: CDR1 SGHTA and CDR2 FQGTGA. J lost 11 bases, V lost 4 bases, and 10 bases had no gene match. The CDR3 extends over 13 amino acids. CDR3 bases: TGTGCCAGCAGCTCTACAGGGGACTCTGGGGCTTTCTTT. Encoded protein: CASSSTGDSGAFF.

The rearrangement uses TRBV7-9 and TRBJ1-2, with D possibly being TRBD1 (5 bases). The CDR3 totals 14 residues. The V gene lost 4 bases and the J gene lost 3 bases, with 12 bases spanning the gap. CDR1 is SEHNR, CDR2 FQNEAQ, per germline (reference sequence). The CDR3 sequence: CASSSSQGYYGYTF. The CDR3 DNA sequence: TGTGCCAGCAGCTCATCGCAGGGATACTATGGCTACACCTTC.

CDR3 loop: CASSSTGRVAKNIQYF. CDR3 in DNA: TGTGCCAGCAGCTCAACAGGGCGCGTAGCCAAAAACATTCAGTACTTC. The V gene is TRBV6-6, the J gene TRBJ2-4; possible D gene TRBD1, 6 bases. The V and J ends lost 6 bases and 0 bases respectively, with 15 bases between them. The CDR3 has 16 amino acids. Germline assignment: CDR1 MNHNY and CDR2 SVGAGI (reference sequence).

This clone was recorded only once. The V gene is TRBV29-1, the J gene TRBJ2-1; D may be TRBD1 or TRBD2 (5 bases each). Trimming stripped 7 bases from V and 0 bases from J, with 13 bases between. Germline V gene lookup returns CDR1 SQVTM and CDR2 ANQGSEA. This CDR3 contains 14 residues. CDR3 loop: CSAGTDYSYNEQFF. CDR3 DNA sequence: TGCAGCGCCGGGACCGACTACTCCTACAATGAGCAGTTCTTC.

The chain joins TRBV11-3 to TRBJ2-7; no clear D. The germline gives CDR1 SGHNT, CDR2 YENEEA. This CDR3 comprises 18 residues. Trimming removed 1 base at V and 4 bases at J, with 23 bases between. In DNA form, the CDR3 reads TGTGCCAGCAGCTTAGTTCAAGAATGTGGCCCCTCCCGATACGAGCAGTACTTC. Its protein is CASSLVQECGPSRYEQYF. The full variable domain, rest sourced from reference TRBV11-3 and TRBJ2-7, is EAGVVQSPRYKIIEKKQPVAFWCNPISGHNTLYWYLQNLGQGPELLIRYENEEAVDDSQLPKDRFSAERLKGVDSTLKIQPAELGDSAVYLCASSLVQECGPSRYEQYFGPGTRLTVT.

This clone has just one count. V usage is TRBV7-3 and J usage is TRBJ2-7, with 7 bases matching TRBD2. CDR3 size: 14 residues. Germline trimming cut 5 bases from V and 0 bases from J; bases unmatched to any gene: 4. Germline CDR1 reads SGHTA; CDR2 reads FQGTGA. As DNA, the CDR3 is TGTGCCAGCAGCCTTACTAGCGACTCCTACGAGCAGTACTTC. Protein product: CASSLTSDSYEQYF.

The J gene is TRBJ1-5, the V gene TRBV6-1; 7 bases align to TRBD1. Germline V gene lookup returns CDR1 MNHNS and CDR2 SASEGT. CDR3 length equals 14 residues. Trimming took 6 bases from V and 2 from J; bases not matched to a gene: 4. The CDR3 coding sequence is TGTGCCAGCAGCGGAACAGGGGGCAATCAGCCCCAGCATTTT. This sequence encodes CASSGTGGNQPQHF.

J is TRBJ2-6 and V is TRBV29-1; D not resolved. With 1 base removed from V and 0 bases from J, the gap between germline ends came to 1 base. The CDR3 extends over 13 amino acids. CDR1 is SQVTM and CDR2 is ANQGSEA in the germline V gene. This CDR3 is CSVEVSGANVLTF. CDR3 nucleotides: TGCAGCGTTGAAGTCTCTGGGGCCAACGTCCTGACTTTC.

The chain couples TRBV30 to TRBJ2-7; tentative D call: TRBD2 (6 bases). The V end lost 2 bases, the J end lost 3 bases, and 8 bases lay between the germline ends. The CDR3 has 12 residues. Germline CDR1 GTSNPN, CDR2 SVGIG (reference sequence). The CDR3 nucleotides read TGTGCCTGGAGTCTGGGGGGCTACGAGCAGTACTTC. Protein: CAWSLGGYEQYF.

This rearrangement joins TRBV5-1 to TRBJ2-4, with 8 bases fitting TRBD1. V gave up 4 bases and J gave up 0 bases; unmatched junction bases: 6. The CDR3 has 16 amino acids. From germline, CDR1 is SGHRS and CDR2 YFSETQ. CDR3 region: CASSTGQGIAKNIQYF. The CDR3 bases are TGCGCCAGCAGCACAGGACAGGGAATAGCCAAAAACATTCAGTACTTC. The entire variable domain, with the rest obtained from reference TRBV5-1 and TRBJ2-4, is as follows: KAGVTQTPRYLIKTRGQQVTLSCSPISGHRSVSWYQQTPGQGLQFLFEYFSETQRNKGNFPGRFSGRQFSNSRSEMNVSTLELGDSALYLCASSTGQGIAKNIQYFGAGTRLSVL.

The sample holds a few counts of this clone. The chain is built from TRBV28 and TRBJ1-5; weak D call: TRBD1 (6 bases). V was cut by 5 bases and J by 0 bases, with 8 bases left in between. CDR3 length equals 14 residues. Germline loops: CDR1 MDHEN, CDR2 SYDVKM. The CDR3 nucleotides read TGTGCCAGCAGTCGGACAGATAGCAATCAGCCCCAGCATTTT. Translating it yields CASSRTDSNQPQHF.